This T cell receptor (beta chain) came from a study of CD8 T cells in Susac syndrome. As controls, healthy donors matched for age and sex were used. V was trimmed by 2 bases and J by 3 bases, leaving 11 bases between them. Germline loops: CDR1 MNHEY, CDR2 SVGAGI. The CDR3 covers 14 residues. Reverse transcription of 0.5 to 1 ug RNA was performed with random hexamers. It was immunoSEQ multiplex PCR that amplified TCR beta CDR3 across 54 Vbeta and 13 Jbeta. TCRdb used MiXCR to reprocess the immunoSEQ multiplex PCR reads, holding one entry per CDR3 protein. The sample gives approximately 75,000 distinct CDR3 sequences, 95% of which show up once; 0.24% is in the top ten.

Sequencing was performed on CD8+ T cells from PBMCs. V usage is TRBV6-5 and J usage is TRBJ2-7; the D is unclear. This TCR was recovered from a human donor in good health. The CDR3 reads CASSYAGEYYEQYF. The CDR3 nucleotides read TGTGCCAGCAGTTACGCCGGCGAGTACTACGAGCAGTACTTC.